This T cell receptor (beta chain) was recovered during a study of T cell changes during pregnancy in multiple sclerosis. Libraries were prepared by immunoSEQ multiplex PCR; TCRdb keeps only in-frame clonotypes and omits some of them. The data hold tens of thousands of clones, with approximately 90% observed a single time. Trimming cost V 4 bases and J 7 bases, with 17 bases left between them. CDR3 length: 15 amino acids. The germline CDR1 and CDR2 sequences are MDHEN and SYDVKM. This clone was recorded only once. The material was peripheral blood, obtained before pregnancy. The TCR comes from a female donor with multiple sclerosis, enrolled in a pregnancy study. The chain employs TRBV28 and TRBJ1-5; D remains unclear. The CDR3 DNA reads TGTGCCAGCAGTTCAAGAGTCTCTCCGGGGCAGCCCCAGCATTTT. The encoded protein is CASSSRVSPGQPQHF.